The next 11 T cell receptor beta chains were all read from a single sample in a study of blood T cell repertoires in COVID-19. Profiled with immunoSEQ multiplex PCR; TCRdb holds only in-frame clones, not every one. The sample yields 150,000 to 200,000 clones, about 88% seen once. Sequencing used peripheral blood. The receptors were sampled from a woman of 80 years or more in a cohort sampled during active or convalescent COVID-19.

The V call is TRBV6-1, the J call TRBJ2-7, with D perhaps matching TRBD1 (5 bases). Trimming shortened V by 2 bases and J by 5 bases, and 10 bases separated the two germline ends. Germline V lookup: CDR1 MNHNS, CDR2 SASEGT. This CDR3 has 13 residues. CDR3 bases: TGTGCCAGCAGTGAACAGGGTCTAAACGAGCAGTACTTC. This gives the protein CASSEQGLNEQYF.

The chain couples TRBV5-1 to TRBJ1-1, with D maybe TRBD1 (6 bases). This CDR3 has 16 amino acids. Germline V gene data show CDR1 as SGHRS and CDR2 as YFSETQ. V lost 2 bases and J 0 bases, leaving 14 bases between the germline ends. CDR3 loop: CASSLQGRVMNTEAFF. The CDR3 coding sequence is TGCGCCAGCAGCTTACAGGGTCGGGTGATGAACACTGAAGCTTTCTTT.

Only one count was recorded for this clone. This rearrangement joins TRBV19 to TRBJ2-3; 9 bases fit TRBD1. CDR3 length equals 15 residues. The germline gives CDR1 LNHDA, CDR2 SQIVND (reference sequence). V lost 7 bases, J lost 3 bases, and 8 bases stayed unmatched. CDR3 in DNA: TGTGCCAGTAAGATCGGGACAGGGTGGACAGATACGCAGTATTTT. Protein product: CASKIGTGWTDTQYF. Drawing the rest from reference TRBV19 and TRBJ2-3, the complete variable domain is DGGITQSPKYLFRKEGQNVTLSCEQNLNHDAMYWYRQDPGQGLRLIYYSQIVNDFQKGDIAEGYSVSREKKESFPLTVTSAQKNPTAFYLCASKIGTGWTDTQYFGPGTRLTVL.

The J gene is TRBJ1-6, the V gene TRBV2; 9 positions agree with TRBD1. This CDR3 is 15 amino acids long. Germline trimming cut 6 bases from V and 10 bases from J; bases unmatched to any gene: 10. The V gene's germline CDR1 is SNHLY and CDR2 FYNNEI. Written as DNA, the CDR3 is TGTGCCAGCAGGGGAGAAGGGACAGGGAGATCACCCCTCCACTTT. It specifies CASRGEGTGRSPLHF.

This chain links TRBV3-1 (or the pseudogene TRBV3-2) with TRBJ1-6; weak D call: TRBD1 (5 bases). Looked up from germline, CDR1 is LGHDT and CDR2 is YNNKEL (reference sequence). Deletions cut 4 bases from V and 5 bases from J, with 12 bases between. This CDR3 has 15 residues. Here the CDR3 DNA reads TGTGCCAGCAGCCTCGGGGGGGGAGATAATTCACCCCTCCACTTT. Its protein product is CASSLGGGDNSPLHF.

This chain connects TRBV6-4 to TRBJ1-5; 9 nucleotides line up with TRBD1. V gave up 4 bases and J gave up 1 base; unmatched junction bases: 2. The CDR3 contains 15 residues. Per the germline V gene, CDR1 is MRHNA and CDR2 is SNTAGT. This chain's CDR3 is CASSAGTGSNQPQHF. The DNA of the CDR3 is TGTGCCAGCAGTGCCGGGACAGGGAGCAATCAGCCCCAGCATTTT.

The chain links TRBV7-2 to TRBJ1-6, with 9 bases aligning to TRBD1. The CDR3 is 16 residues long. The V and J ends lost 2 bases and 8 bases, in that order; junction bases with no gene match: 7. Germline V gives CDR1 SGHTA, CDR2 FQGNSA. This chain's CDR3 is CASSLTPGQGYSPLHF. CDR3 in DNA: TGTGCCAGCAGCTTAACCCCGGGACAGGGATATTCACCCCTCCACTTT.

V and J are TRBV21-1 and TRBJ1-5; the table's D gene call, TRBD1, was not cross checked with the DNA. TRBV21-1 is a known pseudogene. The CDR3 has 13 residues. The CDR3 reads CASSRTGYQPQHF. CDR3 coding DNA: TGTGCCAGCAGCCGGACAGGGTATCAGCCCCAGCATTTT.

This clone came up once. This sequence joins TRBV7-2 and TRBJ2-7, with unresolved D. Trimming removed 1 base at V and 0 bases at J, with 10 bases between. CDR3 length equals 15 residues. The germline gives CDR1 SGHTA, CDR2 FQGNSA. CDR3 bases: TGTGCCAGCAGCTTAGAGTTGGCCCTCTCCTACGAGCAGTACTTC. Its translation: CASSLELALSYEQYF. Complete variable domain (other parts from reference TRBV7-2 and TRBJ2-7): GAGVSQSPSNKVTEKGKDVELRCDPISGHTALYWYRQSLGQGLEFLIYFQGNSAPDKSGLPSDRFSAERTGGSVSTLTIQRTQQEDSAVYLCASSLELALSYEQYFGPGTRLTVT.

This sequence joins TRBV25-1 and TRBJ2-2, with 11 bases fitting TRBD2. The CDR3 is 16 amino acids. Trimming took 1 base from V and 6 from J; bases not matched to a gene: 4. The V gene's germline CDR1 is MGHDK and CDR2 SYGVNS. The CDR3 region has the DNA TGTGCCAGCAGTGAATTACGACTAGCGGGGTCCGGGGAGCTGTTTTTT. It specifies CASSELRLAGSGELFF.

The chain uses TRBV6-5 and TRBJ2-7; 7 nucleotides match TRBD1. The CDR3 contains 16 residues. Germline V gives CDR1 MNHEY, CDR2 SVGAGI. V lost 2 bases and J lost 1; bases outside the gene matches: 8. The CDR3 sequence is CASSYPDRIGSYEQYF. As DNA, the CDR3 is TGTGCCAGCAGTTACCCGGACAGGATAGGTTCCTACGAGCAGTACTTC.